This record looks at one T cell receptor beta chain sequence and its context. Germline assignment: CDR1 KGHDR and CDR2 SFDVKD. This CDR3 is 16 amino acids long. Germline trimming cut 0 bases from V and 6 bases from J; bases unmatched to any gene: 9. This sample was included in a study of blood T cell repertoires in COVID-19. Measured with immunoSEQ multiplex PCR; TCRdb has only the in-frame clones, and not every one. The sample yields hundreds of thousands of clones, around 86% seen once. Sequencing input: PBMCs or T cells enriched from blood (not recorded which). This chain links TRBV24-1 with TRBJ2-7; 8 bases match TRBD1. This TCR came from a woman aged 40 to 49 with acute COVID-19. This chain's CDR3 is CATSDLDDRGKGEQYF. As DNA, the CDR3 is TGTGCCACCAGTGATTTGGATGACAGGGGAAAAGGCGAGCAGTACTTC.